The 8 T cell receptor beta chains listed next were all sequenced from one sample in a study of T-cell reconstitution after alpha-beta-depleted transplantation in children. During its preparation, the TCRbeta library received unique molecular identifiers. TCRdb re-derived calls from the PCR reads in MiXCR, one entry per CDR3 protein. The profile shows a few hundred thousand distinct CDR3 sequences, approximately 10% of them singletons. Here the sequenced sample was PBMCs from the stem cell graft donor, taken from the stem cell graft. These receptor sequences come from a human donor who donated a stem cell graft to a child with acute lymphoblastic leukemia.

The chain has TRBV4-2 and TRBJ2-1; D not certain. Deletions cut 6 bases from V and 0 bases from J, with 21 bases between. The CDR3 length is 18 residues. Germline V gene lookup returns CDR1 LGHNA and CDR2 YNFKEQ. CDR3 in amino acids: CASSPRQVPISSYNEQFF. Written as DNA, the CDR3 is TGTGCCAGCAGTCCCCGGCAGGTCCCGATAAGCTCCTACAATGAGCAGTTCTTC.

This clonotype was observed once. The genes are TRBV20-1 and TRBJ2-7; 7 bases are shared with TRBD1. The germline gives CDR1 DFQATT, CDR2 SNEGSKA (reference sequence). This CDR3 comprises 13 residues. Written as DNA, the CDR3 is TGCAGCTCTAGAGACCGGGACAGCTACGAGCAGTACTTC. Translated, it gives CSSRDRDSYEQYF.

This clonotype was detected many times. The chain couples TRBV7-9 to TRBJ1-1, with a possible D match to TRBD1 (5 bases). The CDR3 has 16 residues. V was cut by 5 bases and J by 3 bases, with 19 bases left in between. Germline CDR1 SEHNR, CDR2 FQNEAQ (reference sequence). The CDR3 nucleotides read TGTGCCAGCAGCAGAAAGATCGGGACGGCGGACACTGAAGCTTTCTTT. Translation: CASSRKIGTADTEAFF.

This clonotype was observed a handful of times. The chain is built from TRBV4-1 and TRBJ2-3, with D hard to call. The CDR3 extends over 14 amino acids. The V gene lost 3 bases and the J gene lost 1 base, with 8 bases spanning the gap. Germline V lookup: CDR1 MGHRA, CDR2 YSYEKL. CDR3 sequence: CASSQKSGTDTQYF. The CDR3, as DNA: TGCGCCAGCAGCCAGAAGTCCGGCACAGATACGCAGTATTTT.

The chain has TRBV11-1 and TRBJ2-1; TRBD2 aligns across 11 bases. From germline, CDR1 is SGHAT and CDR2 FQDESV (reference sequence). V lost 5 bases to trimming and J lost 6 bases; unmatched junction nucleotides: 15. This CDR3 region has 18 residues. CDR3 amino acids: CASSPWQPGLAEGNEQFF. The CDR3 DNA follows: TGTGCCAGCAGCCCCTGGCAGCCGGGACTAGCGGAGGGCAATGAGCAGTTCTTC.

This clonotype was seen only a few times. The rearrangement uses TRBV20-1 and TRBJ1-1, with 12 bases matching TRBD1. Germline values: CDR1 DFQATT, CDR2 SNEGSKA (reference sequence). The CDR3 extends over 16 amino acids. V trimming: 5 bases; J trimming: 6 bases; junction bases outside the gene matches: 13. CDR3 protein: CSAHNRDRGLLAEAFF. In nucleotides, the CDR3 is TGCAGTGCTCATAACCGGGACAGGGGGCTGTTGGCTGAAGCTTTCTTT.

The gene calls are TRBV12-3 or TRBV12-4 and TRBJ2-2; D may be TRBD2 (6 bases). The CDR3 length is 14 residues. V shed 4 bases and J shed 4 bases, with 10 bases lying between them. The CDR3, as DNA: TGTGCCAGCAGTTATACGGGGGTCACCGGGGAGCTGTTTTTT. Translating gives CASSYTGVTGELFF.

This clonotype showed up just a few times. The chain is built from TRBV29-1 and TRBJ2-1, with 9 bases that match TRBD2. This CDR3 is 12 amino acids long. With 5 bases clipped from V and 9 bases from J, the junction kept 5 bases outside the gene matches. Germline values: CDR1 SQVTM, CDR2 ANQGSEA. The CDR3 DNA is TGCAGCGTTCTCGGACTAGCGACTGAGCAGTTCTTC. Its protein is CSVLGLATEQFF.